This T cell receptor beta chain was captured by sequencing in a study of T cells in Graves' hyperthyroidism and ophthalmopathy (dated by TCRdb to about 2019). Regarding the complete study: A discovery cohort of about a hundred patients, approximately 45 with Graves' ophthalmopathy and under 60 with stable Graves' hyperthyroidism, was used to find distinguishing TCR V-J signatures. The paper reports TCR Vbeta CDR3 sequencing of 135 peripheral blood samples: 43 ophthalmopathy, 75 to 80 hyperthyroidism and around 17 progressor patients. The approximately 98 discovery patients were randomly divided into training and test sets at a 7:3 ratio. After sampling, hyperthyroidism patients received methimazole starting at 30 mg daily, and ophthalmopathy patients received high-dose intravenous methylprednisolone. In over five Graves' hyperthyroidism patients, the study also compared T-cell repertoires from thyroid tissue with T-cell repertoires from blood. Prospective prediction of ophthalmopathy was tested in an independent validation cohort of approximately 18 hyperthyroidism patients and 17 patients who later progressed to ophthalmopathy. Points the paper makes about the study in general: No statistical method was used to fix the sample size in advance, and group allocation was not hidden from the investigators. Blood samples also contained most of the expanded thyroid clonotypes (frequency above 0.001), which suggests that blood repertoires may reflect thyroid immune responses. During validation, the model predicted progression to ophthalmopathy a median of approximately 6.5 months ahead of onset, with just under 71% sensitivity and around 72% specificity. A model built on a 13 V-J signature distinguished ophthalmopathy from stable hyperthyroidism, reaching 87.88% sensitivity and under 84% specificity in cross-validation and 80%/75% in testing.

In the case of this clonotype: Its antigen is still unknown. It has no much larger one-base neighbor in the sample; base qualities were not kept.

Amplification of TCR beta CDR3 regions was carried out from RNA transcripts. A first-round RT-PCR of the TCR CDR3 used the HTBI primer set with the Qiagen OneStep RT-PCR kit. The libraries were constructed in a second round of multiplex PCR and then size-selected and purified. The libraries were sequenced on an Illumina HiSeq2000 using paired-end 100 bp reads. On the study's bioinformatics: SOAPnuke was used to process the raw data, with reads discarded if the reads contained adapters or uncalled bases, had a mean Phred below 15, or lacked an exact constant-primer or identifier match. COPE v1.2.5 was used to merge the high-quality paired reads, and each unique nucleotide sequence was defined as a clonotype. Clonotypes were aligned to IMGT TRBV, TRBD and TRBJ reference segments using MiTCR v1.1. The analysis was restricted to V-J combinations with a frequency above 0.0001, which together covered about 99% of the repertoires. The TCS score was defined as the ratio of F50 (clonal expansion) to E x V (chaos), calculated using BLOSUM62-based TCRdist between CDR3 peptides within each V-J. Welch's t-statistics and random forest reduced approximately 520 V-J features to around 14, which were used in a naive Bayes classifier (R e1071). Thyroid-blood repertoire similarity was quantified with the Morisita-Horn index. TCRdb passed the public sequencing reads through fastp at Q25 and MiXCR, retaining productive beta sequences. Each entry merges the rows of one CDR3 protein and shows their most common DNA and genes. The V and J calls were not made by the authors but by TCRdb's processing. The sample has roughly 500,000 distinct CDR3 sequences on record, 40% to 50% of them singletons. About 45% of the sample belongs to the ten largest clones.

The CDR3 holds 19 amino acids from the cysteine to the phenylalanine. Left in the record is the CDR3 DNA by itself, 57 bases read in frame from the first base. V drops 2 bases and J drops 0 bases, leaving 20 bases in between. CDR1 and CDR2 are drawn from the germline V gene (reference sequence): SEHNR, FQNEAQ. Any patient with an uncontrolled infection, another autoimmune disease, pregnancy or lactation was excluded. Clinical symptoms, serum thyroxine and TRAb, thyroid ultrasound, and orbital computed tomography formed the basis for the diagnoses. Total RNA was extracted with Trizol reagent, and quality was checked on an Agilent 2100 Bioanalyzer.

The sequenced material came from peripheral blood or thyroid tissue (not recorded which). Recombination linked TRBV7-9 to TRBJ1-3, with TRBD1 perhaps the D gene, on 6 matching bases. The sequence was obtained from an adult woman with Graves' disease, either hyperthyroidism or ophthalmopathy (not recorded which). The DNA reads as follows: TGTGCCAGCAGCTTACGGGGGGGGGACACCGAAAACTCTGGAAACACCATATATTTT. This codes for CASSLRGGDTENSGNTIYF.